This TCR beta chain was profiled in a study of Ad26.COV2.S vaccination and SARS-CoV-2 variants. The V end lost 4 bases, the J end lost 6 bases, and 13 bases lay between the germline ends. Germline V gene data show CDR1 as SNHLY and CDR2 as FYNNEI. The CDR3 has 13 residues. Noted treatment: 15 to 20 received Ad26.COV2.S at low or high dose, single or two shots; 5 received placebo; per-sample allocation not given. Samples came from day 63 after the first vaccine or placebo injection. Using immunoSEQ multiplex PCR, the repertoire was profiled, and TCRdb retains in-frame clones only, with some absent. The sample lists about 680,000 clones, 89% occurring once.

The chain carries TRBV2 and TRBJ2-7; possibly TRBD2 for D (6 bases). Material: peripheral blood, obtained in a trial of Ad26.COV2.S vaccine versus placebo. The source is a person aged 18-65 years who received the Ad26.COV2.S COVID-19 vaccine or a placebo. The CDR3 nucleotides read TGTGCCAGCAGTGCCAGGGATAGCGGCGAGCAGTACTTC. As protein: CASSARDSGEQYF.